These 23 T cell receptor beta chains originate from one sample sequenced in a study of T cell responses to AZD1222 COVID-19 vaccine. The repertoire was sequenced with immunoSEQ multiplex PCR; TCRdb's copy has only in-frame clones and lacks some. Here the sample spans about 120,000 clones, 90% to 95% being singletons. Sequenced here: peripheral blood, sampled on day 0 of AZD1222 vaccination. The receptors were gathered from an adult in good health.

The CDR3 DNA is TGTGCCAGCAGCCCAGAGGGGACTTCCAATCAGCCCCAGCATTTT. This codes for CASSPEGTSNQPQHF. This chain joins TRBV6-6 and TRBJ1-5, with TRBD1 as a possible D gene (5 bases). V shed 6 bases and J shed 3 bases, with 15 bases lying between them. Germline CDR1 reads MNHNY; CDR2 reads SVGAGI (reference sequence). This CDR3 is built from 15 residues.

The J gene is TRBJ1-1, the V gene TRBV21-1; the listed D gene, TRBD1, was not tested against the DNA. TRBV21-1 is classified as a pseudogene. The CDR3 sequence is 14 residues long. This CDR3 is CASSKETGSPEAFF. The CDR3 DNA reads TGTGCCAGCAGCAAGGAGACAGGGAGCCCTGAAGCTTTCTTT.

This chain joins TRBV5-4 and TRBJ2-1; D is unresolved. Per the germline V gene, CDR1 is SGHNT and CDR2 is YYREEE (reference sequence). This CDR3 region has 17 residues. Between the trimmed V and J ends, which lost 2 bases and 0 bases, there was a span of 15 bases. This CDR3 reads CASSLSSRRSSYNEQFF. Here the CDR3 DNA reads TGTGCCAGCAGCTTATCGTCCCGAAGAAGCTCCTACAATGAGCAGTTCTTC.

The chain has TRBV12-5 and TRBJ1-1, with a possible D match to TRBD1 (5 bases). V was shortened by 5 bases and J by 1 base, with 26 bases between the two germline ends. CDR1 is LGHNT and CDR2 is FRNRAP in the germline V gene. CDR3 length: 19 residues. CDR3 sequence reads: CASGPPFGQDKGWNTEAFF. Written as DNA, the CDR3 is TGTGCTAGTGGTCCCCCGTTTGGGCAGGACAAAGGGTGGAACACTGAAGCTTTCTTT.

V gene TRBV7-2 combines with J gene TRBJ1-5; no clear D gene. Trimming left V 1 base short and J 0 bases short, with 10 bases between. CDR3 size: 16 residues. Germline V gene sequence: CDR1 SGHTA, CDR2 FQGNSA. CDR3: CASSLGSLNSNQPQHF. As DNA, the CDR3 is TGTGCCAGCAGCTTAGGGTCCCTGAATAGCAATCAGCCCCAGCATTTT.

V is TRBV7-2 and J is TRBJ1-5; no reliable D call. The CDR3 is 12 residues long. With 1 base removed from V and 5 bases from J, the gap between germline ends came to 3 bases. CDR1 and CDR2 from the germline V gene are SGHTA and FQGNSA. The CDR3 region is CASSLGDQPQHF. CDR3 coding DNA: TGTGCCAGCAGCTTAGGAGATCAGCCCCAGCATTTT.

In nucleotides, the CDR3 is TGTGCCAGCAGCTTAGGTCGGGGGCTAAATCAGCCCCAGCATTTT. Translated, it gives CASSLGRGLNQPQHF. The rearrangement links TRBV7-2 to TRBJ1-5, with a weak D call TRBD1 (6 bases). CDR3 size: 15 residues. Germline lookup yields CDR1 SGHTA and CDR2 FQGNSA. V was trimmed by 1 base and J by 4 bases, leaving 11 bases between them.

The chain recombines TRBV7-2 with TRBJ2-7; 10 nucleotides align to TRBD2. Germline values: CDR1 SGHTA, CDR2 FQGNSA. The V gene end was trimmed by 3 bases and the J gene end by 3 bases; junction bases not matched to a gene: 5. CDR3 length equals 15 residues. Here the CDR3 DNA reads TGTGCCAGCAGCTTGCAGCGGGGGGGCCTCTACGAGCAGTACTTC. This sequence encodes CASSLQRGGLYEQYF. The complete variable domain, with remaining parts taken from reference TRBV7-2 and TRBJ2-7, reads GAGVSQSPSNKVTEKGKDVELRCDPISGHTALYWYRQSLGQGLEFLIYFQGNSAPDKSGLPSDRFSAERTGGSVSTLTIQRTQQEDSAVYLCASSLQRGGLYEQYFGPGTRLTVT.

The chain combines TRBV6-4 with TRBJ2-1; D is uncertain. CDR1 is MRHNA and CDR2 is SNTAGT in the germline V gene. The CDR3 runs to 12 residues. V lost 4 bases and J lost 9, with 10 bases in between. The DNA for the CDR3 is TGTGCCAGCAGTGTCGGGTTGGGTGAGCAGTTCTTC. The encoded protein is CASSVGLGEQFF.

V gene TRBV9 combines with J gene TRBJ2-7, with TRBD1 matching 12 bases. The junction had 4 bases not matched to a gene; V was cut back by 4 bases and J by 2 bases. The germline CDR1 and CDR2 sequences are SGDLS and YYNGEE. The CDR3 sequence is 15 residues long. CDR3 amino acids: CASSTGTGGPYEQYF. CDR3 nucleotides: TGTGCCAGCAGCACTGGGACAGGGGGCCCCTACGAGCAGTACTTC.

This clone was counted a few times. The V call is TRBV7-8, the J call TRBJ2-7; D could derive from TRBD1 or TRBD2 (5 bases each). V lost 5 bases and J 1 base, leaving 12 bases between the germline ends. The CDR3 totals 14 residues. Germline V gene lookup returns CDR1 SGHVS and CDR2 FQNEAQ. The CDR3 DNA reads TGTGCCAGCAGCCACGGGACCCCTTCCTACGAGCAGTACTTC. This gives the protein CASSHGTPSYEQYF.

V usage is TRBV5-1 and J usage is TRBJ1-1; D unclear. The CDR3 is 12 residues long. CDR1 is SGHRS and CDR2 is YFSETQ in the germline V gene. V shed 5 bases and J shed 3 bases, with 8 bases lying between them. The CDR3 spells CASRGADTEAFF. Here the CDR3 DNA reads TGCGCCAGCAGAGGCGCAGACACTGAAGCTTTCTTT. Variable domain in full (rest from reference TRBV5-1 and TRBJ1-1): KAGVTQTPRYLIKTRGQQVTLSCSPISGHRSVSWYQQTPGQGLQFLFEYFSETQRNKGNFPGRFSGRQFSNSRSEMNVSTLELGDSALYLCASRGADTEAFFGQGTRLTVV.

This chain uses TRBV6-5 with TRBJ2-7; 8 bases are a match to TRBD1. V lost 10 bases and J lost 2; bases outside the gene matches: 4. The CDR3 spans 12 residues. Germline CDR1 is MNHEY and CDR2 is SVGAGI. In DNA, the CDR3 is TGTGCCACCTCAGGGGGCACCTACGAGCAGTACTTC. This gives the protein CATSGGTYEQYF.

The gene calls are TRBV18 and TRBJ2-7; no firm D call. CDR3 size: 13 residues. The V gene lost 6 bases and the J gene lost 5 bases, with 14 bases spanning the gap. Germline V CDR1 and CDR2: KGHSH, LQKENI. The CDR3 region has the DNA TGTGCCAGCTCTCCAATTTCTCCCGACGAGCAGTACTTC. It specifies CASSPISPDEQYF.

Points on this clone: Distinct nucleotide sequences in the sample also encode this CDR3. The rearrangement joins TRBV18 to TRBJ2-5; D might be TRBD2 (5 bases). The CDR3 has 15 residues. Trimming stripped 6 bases from V and 2 bases from J, with 16 bases between. The germline V gene encodes CDR1 KGHSH and CDR2 LQKENI. This chain's CDR3 is CASSPQGGRQETQYF. The CDR3 bases are TGTGCCAGCTCGCCTCAAGGCGGGCGACAAGAGACCCAGTACTTC.

Written as DNA, the CDR3 is TGTGCCAGCAGTTACGGACAGGGGAGCCCAGATACGCAGTATTTT. It encodes CASSYGQGSPDTQYF. The chain links TRBV27 to TRBJ2-3; 9 bases agree with TRBD1. Losses at the gene ends were 4 bases for V and 4 bases for J; bases not matched to a gene: 6. The V gene's germline CDR1 is MNHEY and CDR2 SMNVEV (reference sequence). CDR3 size: 15 residues.

This clone was picked up a small number of times. The rearrangement uses TRBV5-5 and TRBJ1-2, with unresolved D. Germline assignment: CDR1 SGHKS and CDR2 YYEKEE (reference sequence). V dropped 4 bases and J dropped 4 bases, with 17 bases sitting between them. The CDR3 is made up of 15 amino acids. CDR3 amino acids: CASSPDTSRIYGYTF. Here the CDR3 DNA reads TGTGCCAGCAGCCCCGACACGTCACGTATCTATGGCTACACCTTC.

The chain is built from TRBV12-3 or TRBV12-4 and TRBJ1-2; 7 bases are a match to TRBD1. The V gene end was trimmed by 3 bases and the J gene end by 7 bases; junction bases not matched to a gene: 5. This CDR3 is 13 amino acids long. The CDR3 region is CASSLGRGLGYTF. CDR3 nucleotide sequence: TGTGCCAGCAGTTTGGGAAGGGGGCTTGGCTACACCTTC.

The rearrangement links TRBV7-9 to TRBJ2-5; possible D gene TRBD2, 6 bases. The CDR3 covers 14 residues. Germline V gene data show CDR1 as SEHNR and CDR2 as FQNEAQ (reference sequence). The V and J ends lost 1 base and 7 bases respectively, with 13 bases between them. The CDR3 DNA follows: TGTGCCAGCAGCTTAGGTCTAGCGCGGGTGACCCAGTACTTC. Its translation: CASSLGLARVTQYF.

The genes are TRBV5-1 and TRBJ1-1; TRBD1 might be the D (5 bases). V was trimmed by 7 bases and J by 1 base, leaving 17 bases between them. The CDR3 sequence is 15 residues long. Germline values: CDR1 SGHRS, CDR2 YFSETQ. CDR3 residues: CASSGGGAGNTEAFF. CDR3 in DNA: TGCGCCAGCTCCGGTGGTGGGGCGGGGAACACTGAAGCTTTCTTT. The whole variable domain, filled in from reference TRBV5-1 and TRBJ1-1, reads KAGVTQTPRYLIKTRGQQVTLSCSPISGHRSVSWYQQTPGQGLQFLFEYFSETQRNKGNFPGRFSGRQFSNSRSEMNVSTLELGDSALYLCASSGGGAGNTEAFFGQGTRLTVV.

The J gene is TRBJ1-5, the V gene TRBV23-1; no reliable D call. TRBV23-1 qualifies as an ORF whose function is uncertain. Trimming took 3 bases from V and 0 from J, leaving 9 bases between them. The CDR3 extends over 15 amino acids. The CDR3 is CASSHGGVSNQPQHF. The CDR3 DNA follows: TGCGCCAGCAGTCATGGCGGGGTTAGCAATCAGCCCCAGCATTTT.

This clone was picked up a small number of times. The rearrangement links TRBV19 to TRBJ1-5; 8 bases match TRBD1. Per germline, CDR1 LNHDA and CDR2 SQIVND (reference sequence). Trimming at V came to 0 bases and at J to 2 bases, leaving 6 bases not matched to a gene. The CDR3 length is 17 residues. The CDR3 loop is CASSIDQGAPGNQPQHF. CDR3 bases: TGTGCCAGTAGTATAGATCAGGGGGCGCCGGGCAATCAGCCCCAGCATTTT.

This sequence joins TRBV3-1 (or the pseudogene TRBV3-2) and TRBJ1-1; D uncertain. Per the germline V gene, CDR1 is LGHDT and CDR2 is YNNKEL (reference sequence). This CDR3 is 14 amino acids long. V was pared by 1 base and J by 4 bases, with 10 bases between. The DNA of the CDR3 is TGTGCCAGCAGCCAAGCCGCGGTAGGCACTGAAGCTTTCTTT. It codes for CASSQAAVGTEAFF.